One and the same sample provided the 3 T cell receptor beta chains below, sequenced in a study of cytomegalovirus exposure and HLA in healthy donors. 60 Vbeta and 13 Jbeta primers were used in PCR. Clones were read by immunoSEQ multiplex PCR, and TCRdb kept only the in-frame ones, dropping some. The data hold under 110,000 clones, with around 74% observed a single time. Material for sequencing was PBMCs. Receptors originate from a woman between 40 and 50 years old in good health and CMV-seronegative.

The V call is TRBV7-8, the J call TRBJ2-7; possibly TRBD2 for D (6 bases). Germline assignment: CDR1 SGHVS and CDR2 FQNEAQ. Between the trimmed V and J ends, which lost 3 bases and 2 bases, there was a span of 8 bases. This CDR3 comprises 13 residues. CDR3 protein: CASSFSGTYEQYF. DNA of the CDR3: TGTGCCAGCAGCTTTAGCGGAACCTACGAGCAGTACTTC.

The rearrangement uses TRBV25-1 and TRBJ2-3; D perhaps matches TRBD2 (6 bases). With 6 bases removed from V and 6 bases from J, the gap between germline ends came to 13 bases. Germline assignment: CDR1 MGHDK and CDR2 SYGVNS. The CDR3 spans 13 residues. The CDR3 region is CASSPSGGDTQYF. The CDR3 DNA sequence: TGTGCCAGCAGCCCTTCAGGAGGGGATACGCAGTATTTT.

This rearrangement joins TRBV6-1 to TRBJ1-1, with D perhaps matching TRBD1 (5 bases). CDR3 length equals 16 residues. Looked up from germline, CDR1 is MNHNS and CDR2 is SASEGT. Trimming shortened V by 0 bases and J by 1 base, and 12 bases separated the two germline ends. Here the CDR3 DNA reads TGTGCCAGCAGTGAAGCGCTGGGGCCTTCGAACACTGAAGCTTTCTTT. It specifies CASSEALGPSNTEAFF.